The 5 T cell receptor beta chains below all came from one sample that was sequenced in a study of shared clonotypes between healthy human individuals. Only in-frame clones appear in the TCRdb table, and some are missing; sequencing was by immunoSEQ multiplex PCR. The sample lists about 2 million clones, approximately 95% occurring once. CD8 cells classed as naive were CD45RO-negative and positively selected for CCR7, excluding terminally differentiated effector memory CD45RA+ cells. Material: naive CD8+ T cells sorted from blood. Receptors originate from a man younger than 35 in good health.

In DNA form, the CDR3 reads TGTGCCAGCAGTGAAACGGGTGAAGCTTTCTTT. It is translated as CASSETGEAFF. The V and J genes are TRBV6-1 and TRBJ1-1; D is unclear. The germline CDR1 and CDR2 sequences are MNHNS and SASEGT. CDR3 length equals 11 residues. The germline V and J ends were trimmed by 2 bases and 7 bases, with 5 bases remaining between them.

This rearrangement joins TRBV5-6 to TRBJ2-1, with 8 nucleotides matching TRBD2. The CDR3 contains 16 residues. From germline, CDR1 is SGHDT and CDR2 YYEEEE. The J segment lost 7 bases and the V segment lost 1 base, leaving 10 bases of the junction unmatched. The DNA for the CDR3 is TGTGCCAGCAGCTTGCCGGGGGGGATAATTTCGAATGAGCAGTTCTTC. It codes for CASSLPGGIISNEQFF.

The CDR3 DNA follows: TGTGCCAGCAGCCTCATGGGGGGAGATACGCAGTATTTT. Amino acids: CASSLMGGDTQYF. The chain is built from TRBV14 and TRBJ2-3, with D tentatively TRBD2 (6 bases). The V gene lost 4 bases and the J gene lost 5 bases, with 10 bases spanning the gap. The length of the CDR3 is 13 residues. The germline V gene has CDR1 SGHDN and CDR2 FVKESK.

The chain employs TRBV19 and TRBJ2-1; D is undetermined. V was pared by 6 bases and J by 4 bases, with 10 bases between. The CDR3 totals 13 residues. Germline CDR1 LNHDA, CDR2 SQIVND (reference sequence). CDR3: CASSLYTYNEQFF. CDR3 bases: TGTGCCAGTAGCCTCTACACGTACAATGAGCAGTTCTTC.

The chain employs TRBV7-9 and TRBJ1-4; 8 positions match TRBD1. The trim removed 2 bases at V and 0 bases at J, leaving 8 bases unmatched. Germline CDR1 SEHNR, CDR2 FQNEAQ (reference sequence). This CDR3 contains 18 residues. The CDR3 DNA sequence: TGTGCCAGCAGCTTATATGGGCAGGGGGCGGCAACTAATGAAAAACTGTTTTTT. Its translation: CASSLYGQGAATNEKLFF.